The 6 T cell receptor beta chains below come from one sample, sequenced in a study of blood T cell repertoires in COVID-19. Measured with immunoSEQ multiplex PCR; TCRdb has only the in-frame clones, and not every one. The repertoire holds hundreds of thousands of clones, with 88% as singletons. Material for sequencing was peripheral blood. These receptor sequences come from a woman in her twenties or thirties with COVID-19, enrolled during active disease.

As for this clone: In the same sample, other DNA sequences code for this CDR3. J is TRBJ1-1 and V is TRBV5-1; 8 bases line up with TRBD1. Germline V gives CDR1 SGHRS, CDR2 YFSETQ. The CDR3 sequence is 13 residues long. Germline trimming cut 3 bases from V and 3 bases from J; bases unmatched to any gene: 1. CDR3 protein: CASSSTGDTEAFF. Written as DNA, the CDR3 is TGCGCCAGCAGCTCGACAGGGGACACTGAAGCTTTCTTT.

This clone was detected once. The chain joins TRBV20-1 to TRBJ2-1, with a possible D match to TRBD2 (5 bases). Trimming cost V 6 bases and J 10 bases, with 10 bases left between them. Germline assignment: CDR1 DFQATT and CDR2 SNEGSKA (reference sequence). CDR3 length: 10 amino acids. CDR3 loop: CSAVRREQFF. CDR3 coding DNA: TGCAGTGCCGTCCGGAGGGAGCAGTTCTTC.

This chain uses TRBV10-3 with TRBJ2-7; 9 nucleotides agree with TRBD1. V was clipped by 5 bases and J by 3 bases; unmatched bases: 8. Looked up from germline, CDR1 is ENHRY and CDR2 is SYGVKD. This CDR3 is 15 amino acids long. The CDR3 protein is CAISWGQGLSYEQYF. CDR3 nucleotides: TGTGCCATCAGTTGGGGACAGGGCCTCAGCTACGAGCAGTACTTC.

V is TRBV5-4 and J is TRBJ2-7; no definite D call. Germline V gives CDR1 SGHNT, CDR2 YYREEE (reference sequence). The CDR3 is 12 amino acids. The V end lost 1 base, the J end lost 7 bases, and 9 bases lay between the germline ends. CDR3 bases: TGTGCCAGCAGCTTGTTTCTCCGGGAGCAGTACTTC. Amino acid sequence: CASSLFLREQYF.

The V call is TRBV7-8, the J call TRBJ1-5; no reliable D call. Germline V gene data show CDR1 as SGHVS and CDR2 as FQNEAQ. V shed 8 bases and J shed 4 bases, with 12 bases lying between them. This CDR3 comprises 13 residues. The CDR3 spells CASSVLLNQPQHF. CDR3 DNA sequence: TGTGCCAGCTCGGTATTACTTAATCAGCCCCAGCATTTT.

This chain joins TRBV3-1 (or the pseudogene TRBV3-2) and TRBJ2-5; 9 positions agree with TRBD1. The CDR3 contains 16 residues. Losses at the gene ends were 4 bases for V and 5 bases for J; bases not matched to a gene: 11. CDR1 is LGHDT and CDR2 is YNNKEL in the germline V gene (reference sequence). For the CDR3, the DNA is TGTGCCAGCAGCCGACGCGGACAGGGGAGGATTGAGACCCAGTACTTC. Encoded protein: CASSRRGQGRIETQYF.